Shown below are 10 T cell receptor beta chains from a single sample sequenced in a study of graft-versus-host responses after intestinal transplantation. Irradiated stimulators labeled with violet dye, approximately 200,000 in number, were plated with approximately 200,000 CFSE-labeled responders. Some clones are missing from TCRdb's copy, which holds only in-frame ones; the method was immunoSEQ multiplex PCR. The sample yields roughly 23,000 clones, 44% seen once. The sample consisted of alloreactive CD8+ T cells from a mixed lymphocyte reaction culture, taken before transplantation. The subset: CFSE-low proliferating T cells sorted from approximately 6-day pre-transplant mixed lymphocyte reaction (GvH or HvG direction). The receptors stem from a human patient who was an organ donor for intestinal transplantation.

This clone occurred a few times. The chain joins TRBV27 to TRBJ2-3; tentative D call: TRBD2 (5 bases). Germline V gene lookup returns CDR1 MNHEY and CDR2 SMNVEV (reference sequence). V was pared by 6 bases and J by 0 bases, with 13 bases between. This CDR3 has 15 residues. The CDR3 DNA reads as TGTGCCAGCAGGACCGAAGCGGCTAGCACAGATACGCAGTATTTT. This gives the protein CASRTEAASTDTQYF.

The chain carries TRBV11-2 and TRBJ2-5; possibly TRBD1 or TRBD2 for D (5 bases each). Trimming removed 6 bases at V and 5 bases at J, with 19 bases between. This CDR3 has 15 amino acids. CDR1 and CDR2 (germline): SGHAT, FQNNGV. CDR3 nucleotides: TGTGCCAGCAGTCCCGGGACCCTAAAGGTGGAGACCCAGTACTTC. Translation gives CASSPGTLKVETQYF.

J is TRBJ2-1 and V is TRBV7-3; 7 positions agree with TRBD1. The J segment lost 0 bases and the V segment lost 2 bases, leaving 4 bases of the junction unmatched. The CDR3 consists of 16 residues. Per germline, CDR1 SGHTA and CDR2 FQGTGA. Here the CDR3 DNA reads TGTGCCAGCAGCTTATACAGGGGTAGCTCCTACAATGAGCAGTTCTTC. Translating gives CASSLYRGSSYNEQFF.

There are a few counts of this clone. The genes are TRBV2 and TRBJ2-3; 7 bases match TRBD2. This CDR3 comprises 19 residues. Trimming at V came to 3 bases and at J to 0 bases, leaving 15 bases not matched to a gene. The germline CDR1 and CDR2 sequences are SNHLY and FYNNEI. The CDR3: CASSEVKGRAALSTDTQYF. CDR3 nucleotide sequence: TGTGCCAGCAGTGAGGTCAAGGGGAGGGCCGCCCTTAGCACAGATACGCAGTATTTT.

The rearrangement joins TRBV4-2 to TRBJ2-7; 7 bases fit TRBD1. Germline assignment: CDR1 LGHNA and CDR2 YNFKEQ. Trimming cost V 6 bases and J 1 base; bases outside gene matches: 6. This CDR3 contains 14 residues. The CDR3 reads CASSYTGASYEQYF. As DNA, the CDR3 is TGTGCCAGCAGTTACACAGGGGCGTCCTACGAGCAGTACTTC.

The chain uses TRBV6-8 and TRBJ1-1, with no clear D. The CDR3 has 13 residues. The germline V and J ends were trimmed by 5 bases and 1 base, with 8 bases remaining between them. CDR1 and CDR2 (germline): MNHGY, SAAAGT. The chain's CDR3 is CASSLTGNTEAFF. The DNA of the CDR3 is TGTGCCAGCAGTCTGACGGGGAACACTGAAGCTTTCTTT.

This clone was detected a few times. The chain has TRBV6-5 and TRBJ2-5; 12 bases map to TRBD2. CDR3 length: 16 amino acids. CDR1 and CDR2 (germline): MNHEY, SVGAGI. The trim removed 0 bases at V and 5 bases at J, leaving 4 bases unmatched. The CDR3 DNA is TGTGCCAGCAGTTACTCGACTAGCGGGAGTGATGAGACCCAGTACTTC. The encoded protein is CASSYSTSGSDETQYF.

This clone has only one observation. The CDR3 is CASRGSVSEAFF. Here the CDR3 DNA reads TGTGCCAGCAGGGGATCGGTCTCTGAAGCTTTCTTT. The rearrangement links TRBV2 to TRBJ1-1; D gene unclear. Trimming removed 6 bases from V and 6 bases from J, with 11 bases in between. Germline CDR1 SNHLY, CDR2 FYNNEI. This CDR3 is built from 12 residues.

This clone came up a few times. The genes are TRBV7-9 and TRBJ2-1; D unclear. Trimming stripped 6 bases from V and 8 bases from J, with 14 bases between. This CDR3 is built from 13 residues. Germline CDR1 reads SEHNR; CDR2 reads FQNEAQ (reference sequence). Here the CDR3 DNA reads TGTGCCAGCAGGCTGTGGAGTCCGGATGAGCAGTTCTTC. This translates into CASRLWSPDEQFF.

This rearrangement joins TRBV7-9 to TRBJ2-5, with D possibly being TRBD2 (6 bases). V dropped 3 bases and J dropped 5 bases, with 22 bases sitting between them. CDR1 SEHNR and CDR2 FQNEAQ come from the germline V gene (reference sequence). This CDR3 spans 17 amino acids. The CDR3 is CASSLSGPYLKGETQYF. Here the CDR3 DNA reads TGTGCCAGCAGCTTGAGCGGGCCCTACCTCAAGGGGGAGACCCAGTACTTC.